This TCR beta chain was recovered during a study of blood T cell repertoires in COVID-19. The CDR3 covers 14 residues. Trimming left V 0 bases short and J 0 bases short, with 6 bases between. Per germline, CDR1 SGDLS and CDR2 YYNGEE. With respect to this clone: Different DNA sequences within this sample yield the same CDR3.

In the authors' workflow: By means of reference gene primer amplification, nucleated cell counts were estimated. Produced via immunoSEQ multiplex PCR; TCRdb's table is partial and in-frame only. That table is the source of V, J and clone size, and D and trimming were worked out from the DNA. The sample lists around 300,000 clones, 86% seen once, with under 3.5% in the top ten. V usage is TRBV9 and J usage is TRBJ1-2; D is uncertain. The receptor was isolated from a woman aged 25 to 39 with active or convalescent COVID-19. Input material: peripheral blood. DNA for the CDR3: TGTGCCAGCAGCGTAGGCGGGTCTAACTATGGCTACACCTTC. Translation: CASSVGGSNYGYTF.